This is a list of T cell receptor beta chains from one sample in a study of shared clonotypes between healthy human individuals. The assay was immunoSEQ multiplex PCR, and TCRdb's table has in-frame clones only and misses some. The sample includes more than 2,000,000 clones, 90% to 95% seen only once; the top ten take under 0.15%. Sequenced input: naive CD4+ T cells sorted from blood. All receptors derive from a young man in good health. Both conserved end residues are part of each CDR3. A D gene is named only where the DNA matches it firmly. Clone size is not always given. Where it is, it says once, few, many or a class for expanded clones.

CDR3 protein: CASSLGGSPLHF
CDR3 DNA: TGTGCCAGCAGCTTAGGGGGTTCACCCCTCCACTTT
D gene: -
J gene: TRBJ1-6
clone size: few
V gene: TRBV7-9

CDR3 protein: CASSPLTANTEAFF
CDR3 DNA: TGTGCCAGCAGCCCCCTGACAGCGAACACTGAAGCTTTCTTT
D gene: -
J gene: TRBJ1-1
clone size: -
V gene: TRBV7-6

CDR3 protein: CAISRDVNTEAFF
CDR3 DNA: TGTGCCATCAGCCGGGACGTGAACACTGAAGCTTTCTTT
D gene: -
J gene: TRBJ1-1
clone size: -
V gene: TRBV10-3

CDR3 protein: CASSLMGVGNQPQHF
CDR3 DNA: TGTGCCAGCAGCTTGATGGGGGTGGGCAATCAGCCCCAGCATTTT
D gene: -
J gene: TRBJ1-5
clone size: -
V gene: TRBV7-2

CDR3 protein: CASRQGNTEAFF
CDR3 DNA: TGCGCCAGCAGACAGGGCAACACTGAAGCTTTCTTT
D gene: -
J gene: TRBJ1-1
clone size: -
V gene: TRBV5-1

CDR3 protein: CASSGGGGRAEQFF
CDR3 DNA: TGTGCCAGCAGCGGAGGGGGAGGGAGAGCTGAGCAGTTCTTC
D gene: -
J gene: TRBJ2-1
clone size: once
V gene: TRBV7-2

CDR3 protein: CASSTGQNYGYTF
CDR3 DNA: TGTGCCAGTAGCACGGGACAGAACTATGGCTACACCTTC
D gene: TRBD1
J gene: TRBJ1-2
clone size: -
V gene: TRBV19

CDR3 protein: CASSVGQGSSNSPLHF
CDR3 DNA: TGTGCCAGCAGCGTAGGGCAGGGTTCGTCCAATTCACCCCTCCACTTT
D gene: -
J gene: TRBJ1-6
clone size: -
V gene: TRBV9

CDR3 protein: CASSPDSNYGYTF
CDR3 DNA: TGTGCCAGCAGCCCGGACAGCAACTATGGCTACACCTTC
D gene: -
J gene: TRBJ1-2
clone size: few
V gene: TRBV5-4

CDR3 protein: CASSPISGLAIETQYF
CDR3 DNA: TGCGCCAGCAGCCCAATATCGGGACTAGCGATTGAGACCCAGTACTTC
D gene: TRBD2
J gene: TRBJ2-5
clone size: -
V gene: TRBV4-1

CDR3 protein: CASSEYRDRVNYTF
CDR3 DNA: TGTGCCAGCAGTGAATATCGGGACAGGGTCAACTACACCTTC
D gene: TRBD1
J gene: TRBJ1-2
clone size: -
V gene: TRBV2

CDR3 protein: CASSLAGPLSDSPLHF
CDR3 DNA: TGTGCCAGCAGTTTAGCGGGGCCCCTGTCGGATTCACCCCTCCACTTT
D gene: -
J gene: TRBJ1-6
clone size: -
V gene: TRBV28

CDR3 protein: CASSLGLTDLPPLHF
CDR3 DNA: TGTGCCAGCAGTTTGGGATTAACGGACTTGCCACCCCTCCACTTT
D gene: -
J gene: TRBJ1-6
clone size: -
V gene: TRBV6-6

CDR3 protein: CASGRLQETQYF
CDR3 DNA: TGTGCCAGCGGGCGGCTTCAAGAGACCCAGTACTTC
D gene: -
J gene: TRBJ2-5
clone size: -
V gene: TRBV6-5

CDR3 protein: CATSRDNSGSSYEQYF
CDR3 DNA: TGTGCCACCAGCAGAGATAACAGCGGCAGCTCCTACGAGCAGTACTTC
D gene: -
J gene: TRBJ2-7
clone size: -
V gene: TRBV15

CDR3 protein: CASSQDPRGTGGFETQYF
CDR3 DNA: TGCGCCAGCAGCCAAGATCCCCGAGGGACAGGGGGGTTCGAGACCCAGTACTTC
D gene: TRBD1
J gene: TRBJ2-5
clone size: -
V gene: TRBV4-1

CDR3 protein: CASSVALDEQYF
CDR3 DNA: TGTGCCAGCAGCGTCGCTTTGGACGAGCAGTACTTC
D gene: -
J gene: TRBJ2-7
clone size: -
V gene: TRBV7-2

CDR3 protein: CSATGNEQFF
CDR3 DNA: TGCAGTGCCACCGGCAATGAGCAGTTCTTC
D gene: -
J gene: TRBJ2-1
clone size: many
V gene: TRBV20-1

CDR3 protein: CASSSGSDSYNSPLHF
CDR3 DNA: TGTGCCAGCAGTTCCGGGTCAGACTCCTATAATTCACCCCTCCACTTT
D gene: -
J gene: TRBJ1-6
clone size: -
V gene: TRBV5-6

CDR3 protein: CASSPVGSETQYF
CDR3 DNA: TGTGCCAGCAGCCCCGTCGGTTCCGAGACCCAGTACTTC
D gene: -
J gene: TRBJ2-5
clone size: -
V gene: TRBV5-4

CDR3 protein: CASSALSRNEQFF
CDR3 DNA: TGTGCCAGCAGTGCGCTGAGCCGCAATGAGCAGTTCTTC
D gene: -
J gene: TRBJ2-1
clone size: -
V gene: TRBV5-8

CDR3 protein: CASSEASRGNQPQHF
CDR3 DNA: TGTGCCAGCAGTGAAGCATCCAGGGGCAATCAGCCCCAGCATTTT
D gene: -
J gene: TRBJ1-5
clone size: few
V gene: TRBV6-1

CDR3 protein: CASSPGSPTNYGYTF
CDR3 DNA: TGTGCCAGCAGTCCGGGGAGCCCCACTAACTATGGCTACACCTTC
D gene: -
J gene: TRBJ1-2
clone size: once
V gene: TRBV28

CDR3 protein: CASSRESRGQETQYF
CDR3 DNA: TGTGCCAGCAGCAGGGAGAGCAGGGGACAAGAGACCCAGTACTTC
D gene: -
J gene: TRBJ2-5
clone size: -
V gene: TRBV2

CDR3 protein: CASSDGYSYNEQFF
CDR3 DNA: TGCGCCAGCAGTGATGGGTACTCCTACAATGAGCAGTTCTTC
D gene: -
J gene: TRBJ2-1
clone size: -
V gene: TRBV10-1

CDR3 protein: CASSPQDSLGVSYEQYF
CDR3 DNA: TGTGCCAGCAGCCCTCAGGACTCTCTTGGGGTAAGCTACGAGCAGTACTTC
D gene: -
J gene: TRBJ2-7
clone size: -
V gene: TRBV14

CDR3 protein: CASRRRGGQETQYF
CDR3 DNA: TGTGCCAGCCGCCGCAGGGGCGGCCAAGAGACCCAGTACTTC
D gene: -
J gene: TRBJ2-5
clone size: -
V gene: TRBV27

CDR3 protein: CASSPTALLSGNTIYF
CDR3 DNA: TGTGCCAGCTCACCAACGGCGTTACTCTCTGGAAACACCATATATTTT
D gene: -
J gene: TRBJ1-3
clone size: -
V gene: TRBV18

CDR3 protein: CAISEGRGLSYEQYF
CDR3 DNA: TGTGCCATCAGTGAGGGGCGGGGGCTCTCCTACGAGCAGTACTTC
D gene: -
J gene: TRBJ2-7
clone size: -
V gene: TRBV10-3

CDR3 protein: CASSEAQGPSYGYTF
CDR3 DNA: TGTGCCAGCAGTGAAGCGCAGGGACCGTCCTATGGCTACACCTTC
D gene: -
J gene: TRBJ1-2
clone size: -
V gene: TRBV6-1

CDR3 protein: CASSYRMLDPNEQFF
CDR3 DNA: TGTGCCAGCAGCTATCGCATGTTGGATCCCAATGAGCAGTTCTTC
D gene: -
J gene: TRBJ2-1
clone size: -
V gene: TRBV9

CDR3 protein: CASSQGRGTNEKLFF
CDR3 DNA: TGCGCCAGCAGCCAAGGGAGGGGAACTAATGAAAAACTGTTTTTT
D gene: -
J gene: TRBJ1-4
clone size: -
V gene: TRBV4-3

CDR3 protein: CASSVAPGNTGNTIYF
CDR3 DNA: TGTGCCAGCAGCGTAGCTCCCGGGAACACTGGAAACACCATATATTTT
D gene: -
J gene: TRBJ1-3
clone size: -
V gene: TRBV9

CDR3 protein: CASSIGQSGNTIYF
CDR3 DNA: TGTGCCAGTAGTATAGGACAGAGCGGAAACACCATATATTTT
D gene: -
J gene: TRBJ1-3
clone size: -
V gene: TRBV19

CDR3 protein: CAISESGTRQETQYF
CDR3 DNA: TGTGCCATCAGTGAGTCTGGTACCCGGCAAGAGACCCAGTACTTC
D gene: -
J gene: TRBJ2-5
clone size: -
V gene: TRBV10-3

CDR3 protein: CASSLDSNYGYTF
CDR3 DNA: TGTGCCAGCAGCTTAGACAGTAACTATGGCTACACCTTC
D gene: -
J gene: TRBJ1-2
clone size: -
V gene: TRBV7-2

CDR3 protein: CAIGDSNEKLFF
CDR3 DNA: TGTGCCATCGGGGACAGTAATGAAAAACTGTTTTTT
D gene: TRBD1
J gene: TRBJ1-4
clone size: -
V gene: TRBV10-3

CDR3 protein: CASSYFHDTDTQYF
CDR3 DNA: TGTGCCAGCAGTTACTTTCACGATACAGATACGCAGTATTTT
D gene: -
J gene: TRBJ2-3
clone size: -
V gene: TRBV6-5

CDR3 protein: CATSRDLQRGYTF
CDR3 DNA: TGTGCCACCAGCAGAGATCTTCAGCGCGGCTACACCTTC
D gene: -
J gene: TRBJ1-2
clone size: -
V gene: TRBV15

CDR3 protein: CAISRSSGSYEQYF
CDR3 DNA: TGTGCCATCAGTAGGTCTAGCGGCTCCTACGAGCAGTACTTC
D gene: TRBD2
J gene: TRBJ2-7
clone size: once
V gene: TRBV10-3

CDR3 protein: CASSYLTAPDGYTF
CDR3 DNA: TGTGCCAGCAGTTATTTGACCGCTCCGGATGGCTACACCTTC
D gene: -
J gene: TRBJ1-2
clone size: -
V gene: TRBV6-6

CDR3 protein: CASSEGGGITYEQYF
CDR3 DNA: TGTGCCAGCAGTGAAGGGGGGGGTATAACCTACGAGCAGTACTTC
D gene: TRBD2
J gene: TRBJ2-7
clone size: -
V gene: TRBV2

CDR3 protein: CAWRRAGTGELFF
CDR3 DNA: TGTGCCTGGAGAAGGGCGGGAACCGGGGAGCTGTTTTTT
D gene: -
J gene: TRBJ2-2
clone size: few
V gene: TRBV30

CDR3 protein: CAIGPGQGDTEAFF
CDR3 DNA: TGTGCCATCGGACCCGGACAGGGGGACACTGAAGCTTTCTTT
D gene: TRBD1
J gene: TRBJ1-1
clone size: -
V gene: TRBV10-3

CDR3 protein: CAWSVSLSYEQYF
CDR3 DNA: TGTGCCTGGAGTGTTTCCCTCTCCTACGAGCAGTACTTC
D gene: -
J gene: TRBJ2-7
clone size: -
V gene: TRBV30

CDR3 protein: CASSRMTSEMNEQFF
CDR3 DNA: TGTGCCAGCAGTCGAATGACTAGCGAGATGAATGAGCAGTTCTTC
D gene: TRBD2
J gene: TRBJ2-1
clone size: -
V gene: TRBV6-5

CDR3 protein: CASSERGGTDTQYF
CDR3 DNA: TGTGCCAGCAGTGAGCGGGGGGGCACAGATACGCAGTATTTT
D gene: TRBD2
J gene: TRBJ2-3
clone size: -
V gene: TRBV28

CDR3 protein: CASSLMGTENTGELFF
CDR3 DNA: TGTGCCAGCAGCTTGATGGGGACCGAGAACACCGGGGAGCTGTTTTTT
D gene: -
J gene: TRBJ2-2
clone size: -
V gene: TRBV5-4

CDR3 protein: CASSLEYRVGAKNIQYF
CDR3 DNA: TGCGCCAGCAGCTTGGAGTACAGGGTAGGGGCCAAAAACATTCAGTACTTC
D gene: -
J gene: TRBJ2-4
clone size: -
V gene: TRBV5-1

CDR3 protein: CASSYGDPSYNSPLHF
CDR3 DNA: TGTGCCAGCAGTTACGGAGATCCCTCCTATAATTCACCCCTCCACTTT
D gene: -
J gene: TRBJ1-6
clone size: -
V gene: TRBV6-5

CDR3 protein: CASSSRGTEAFF
CDR3 DNA: TGTGCCAGCAGTTCTAGGGGGACTGAAGCTTTCTTT
D gene: -
J gene: TRBJ1-1
clone size: few
V gene: TRBV6-5

CDR3 protein: CASSQGRGYTF
CDR3 DNA: TGTGCCAGCAGCCAAGGGCGCGGCTACACCTTC
D gene: -
J gene: TRBJ1-2
clone size: -
V gene: TRBV6-6

CDR3 protein: CASSSSGVGNQPQHF
CDR3 DNA: TGTGCCAGCAGTTCCTCAGGGGTTGGCAATCAGCCCCAGCATTTT
D gene: -
J gene: TRBJ1-5
clone size: -
V gene: TRBV6-5

CDR3 protein: CASSLEGAGTDTQYF
CDR3 DNA: TGTGCCAGCAGCTTAGAAGGAGCGGGGACCGATACGCAGTATTTT
D gene: TRBD2
J gene: TRBJ2-3
clone size: -
V gene: TRBV7-9

CDR3 protein: CASSETTATYGYTF
CDR3 DNA: TGTGCCAGCAGTGAGACGACAGCCACCTATGGCTACACCTTC
D gene: -
J gene: TRBJ1-2
clone size: -
V gene: TRBV2